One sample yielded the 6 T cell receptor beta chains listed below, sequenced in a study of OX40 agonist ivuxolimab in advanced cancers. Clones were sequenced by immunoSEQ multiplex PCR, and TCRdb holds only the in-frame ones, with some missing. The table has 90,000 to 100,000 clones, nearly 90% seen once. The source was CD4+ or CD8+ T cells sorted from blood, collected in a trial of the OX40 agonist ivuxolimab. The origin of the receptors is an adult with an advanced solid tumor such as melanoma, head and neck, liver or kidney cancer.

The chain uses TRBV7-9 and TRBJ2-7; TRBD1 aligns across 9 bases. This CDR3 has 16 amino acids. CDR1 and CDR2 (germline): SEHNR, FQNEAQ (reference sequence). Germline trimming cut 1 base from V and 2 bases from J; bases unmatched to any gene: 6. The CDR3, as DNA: TGTGCCAGCAGCTTAGGTACAGGGGGCCAGACCTACGAGCAGTACTTC. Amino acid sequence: CASSLGTGGQTYEQYF.

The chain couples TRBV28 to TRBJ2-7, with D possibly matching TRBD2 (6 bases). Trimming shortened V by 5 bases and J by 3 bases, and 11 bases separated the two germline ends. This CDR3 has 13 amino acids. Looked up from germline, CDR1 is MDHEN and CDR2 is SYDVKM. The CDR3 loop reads CASSTGGLYEQYF. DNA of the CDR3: TGTGCCAGCAGTACCGGAGGGCTCTACGAGCAGTACTTC.

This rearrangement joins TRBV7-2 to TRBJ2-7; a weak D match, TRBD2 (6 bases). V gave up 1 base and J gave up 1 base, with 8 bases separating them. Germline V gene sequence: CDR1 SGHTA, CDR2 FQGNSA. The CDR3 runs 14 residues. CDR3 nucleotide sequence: TGTGCCAGCAGCTTAGGTGGGACTTCCTACGAGCAGTACTTC. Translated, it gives CASSLGGTSYEQYF.

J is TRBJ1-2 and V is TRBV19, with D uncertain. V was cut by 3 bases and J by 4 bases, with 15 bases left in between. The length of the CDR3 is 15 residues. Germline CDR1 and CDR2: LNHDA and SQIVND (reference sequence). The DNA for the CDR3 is TGTGCCAGTAGTATTTTTTCGGTAGGAACCTATGGCTACACCTTC. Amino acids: CASSIFSVGTYGYTF.

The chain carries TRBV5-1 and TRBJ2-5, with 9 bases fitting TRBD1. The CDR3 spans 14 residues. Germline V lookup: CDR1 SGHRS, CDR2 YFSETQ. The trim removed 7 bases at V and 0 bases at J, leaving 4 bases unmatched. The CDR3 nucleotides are TGCGCCAGCTCCGGGACAGGGAACCAAGAGACCCAGTACTTC. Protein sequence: CASSGTGNQETQYF.

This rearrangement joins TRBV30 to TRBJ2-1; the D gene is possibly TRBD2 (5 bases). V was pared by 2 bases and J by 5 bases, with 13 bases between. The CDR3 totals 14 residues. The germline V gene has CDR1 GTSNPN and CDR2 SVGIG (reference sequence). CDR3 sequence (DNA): TGTGCCTGGAGTTCTCCGGGAACCCACAATGAGCAGTTCTTC. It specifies CAWSSPGTHNEQFF.